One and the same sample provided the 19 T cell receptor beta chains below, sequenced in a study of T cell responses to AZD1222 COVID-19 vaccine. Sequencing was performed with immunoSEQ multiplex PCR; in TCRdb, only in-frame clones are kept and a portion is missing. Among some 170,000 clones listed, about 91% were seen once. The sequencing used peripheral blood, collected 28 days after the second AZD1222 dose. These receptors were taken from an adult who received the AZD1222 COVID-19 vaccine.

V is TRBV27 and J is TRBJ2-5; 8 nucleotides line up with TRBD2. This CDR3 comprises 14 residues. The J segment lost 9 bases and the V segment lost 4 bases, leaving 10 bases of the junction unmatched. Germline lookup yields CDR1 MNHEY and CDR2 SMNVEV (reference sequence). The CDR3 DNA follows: TGTGCCAGCAGTTCTCCGGGACTCGGGGGGGCCCAGTACTTC. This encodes CASSSPGLGGAQYF.

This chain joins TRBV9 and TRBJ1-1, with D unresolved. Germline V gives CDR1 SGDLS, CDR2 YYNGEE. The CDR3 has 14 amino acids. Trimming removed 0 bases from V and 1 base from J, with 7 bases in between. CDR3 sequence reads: CASSVGLTNTEAFF. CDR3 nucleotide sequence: TGTGCCAGCAGCGTAGGACTGACGAACACTGAAGCTTTCTTT.

In nucleotides, the CDR3 is TGCGCCAGCAGCTTGGTGCAGCAGAACACTGAAGCTTTCTTT. Amino acid sequence: CASSLVQQNTEAFF. This chain connects TRBV5-1 to TRBJ1-1; D gene uncertain. Trimming took off 0 bases at V and 1 base at J, with 7 bases between the two ends. The CDR3 spans 14 residues. CDR1 is SGHRS and CDR2 is YFSETQ in the germline V gene.

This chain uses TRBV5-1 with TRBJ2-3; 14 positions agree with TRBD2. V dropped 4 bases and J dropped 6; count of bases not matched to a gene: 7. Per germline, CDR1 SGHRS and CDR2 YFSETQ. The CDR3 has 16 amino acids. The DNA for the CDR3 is TGCGCCAGCAGCCAGGGACTAGCGGGGGCCGGGGATACGCAGTATTTT. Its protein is CASSQGLAGAGDTQYF.

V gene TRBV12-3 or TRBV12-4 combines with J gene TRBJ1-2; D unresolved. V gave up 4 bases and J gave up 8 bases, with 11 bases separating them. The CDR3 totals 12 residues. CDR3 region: CASSSESPGYTF. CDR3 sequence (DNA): TGTGCCAGCAGTTCGGAGTCACCCGGCTACACCTTC.

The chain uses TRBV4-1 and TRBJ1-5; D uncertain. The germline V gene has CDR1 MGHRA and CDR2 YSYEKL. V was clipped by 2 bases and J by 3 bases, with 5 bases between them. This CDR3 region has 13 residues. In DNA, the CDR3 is TGCGCCAGCAGCCAACGGATCAATCAGCCCCAGCATTTT. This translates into CASSQRINQPQHF.

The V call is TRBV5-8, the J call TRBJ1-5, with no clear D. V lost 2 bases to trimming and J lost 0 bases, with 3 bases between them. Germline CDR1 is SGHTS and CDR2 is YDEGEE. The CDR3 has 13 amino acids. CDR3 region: CASSFTSNQPQHF. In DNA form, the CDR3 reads TGTGCCAGCAGCTTCACTAGCAATCAGCCCCAGCATTTT. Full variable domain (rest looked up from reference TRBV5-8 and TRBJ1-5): EAGVTQSPTHLIKTRGQQATLRCSPISGHTSVYWYQQALGLGLQFLLWYDEGEERNRGNFPPRFSGRQFPNYSSELNVNALELEDSALYLCASSFTSNQPQHFGDGTRLSIL.

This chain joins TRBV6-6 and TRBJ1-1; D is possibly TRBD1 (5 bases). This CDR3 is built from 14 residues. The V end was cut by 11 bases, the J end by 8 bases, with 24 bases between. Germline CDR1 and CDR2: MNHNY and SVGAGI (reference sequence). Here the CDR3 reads CARSHKIVGREAFF. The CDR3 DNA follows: TGTGCCCGCTCCCATAAGATCGTGGGACGAGAAGCTTTCTTT.

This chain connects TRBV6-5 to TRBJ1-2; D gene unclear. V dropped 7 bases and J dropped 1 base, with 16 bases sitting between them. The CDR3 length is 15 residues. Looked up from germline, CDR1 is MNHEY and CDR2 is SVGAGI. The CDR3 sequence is CASKKSDVLNYGYTF. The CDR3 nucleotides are TGTGCCAGCAAAAAATCCGACGTACTTAACTATGGCTACACCTTC.

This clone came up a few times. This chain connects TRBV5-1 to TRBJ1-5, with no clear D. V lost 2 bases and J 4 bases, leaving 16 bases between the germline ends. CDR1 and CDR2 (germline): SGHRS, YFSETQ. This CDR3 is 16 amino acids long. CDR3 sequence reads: CASSLKEASGNQPQHF. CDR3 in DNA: TGCGCCAGCAGCTTAAAGGAGGCGAGCGGGAATCAGCCCCAGCATTTT.

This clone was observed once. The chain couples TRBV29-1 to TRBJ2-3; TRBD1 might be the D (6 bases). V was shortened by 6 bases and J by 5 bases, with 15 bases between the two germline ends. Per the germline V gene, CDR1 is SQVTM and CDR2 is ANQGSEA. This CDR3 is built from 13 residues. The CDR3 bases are TGCAGCGTGTACAGGGCCGAGGGAGATACGCAGTATTTT. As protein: CSVYRAEGDTQYF.

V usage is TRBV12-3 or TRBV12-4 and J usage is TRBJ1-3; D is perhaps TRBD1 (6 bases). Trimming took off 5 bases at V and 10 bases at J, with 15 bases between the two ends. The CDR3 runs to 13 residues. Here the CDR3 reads CASSIDRLHTIYF. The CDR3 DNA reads TGTGCCAGCAGTATCGACAGGCTCCATACCATATATTTT.

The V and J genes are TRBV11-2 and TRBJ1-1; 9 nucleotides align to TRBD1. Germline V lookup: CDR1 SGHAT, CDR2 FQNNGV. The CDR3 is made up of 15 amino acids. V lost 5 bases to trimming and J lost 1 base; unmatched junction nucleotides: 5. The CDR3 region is CASSTRGQGNTEAFF. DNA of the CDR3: TGTGCCAGCAGCACCCGGGGACAGGGGAACACTGAAGCTTTCTTT.

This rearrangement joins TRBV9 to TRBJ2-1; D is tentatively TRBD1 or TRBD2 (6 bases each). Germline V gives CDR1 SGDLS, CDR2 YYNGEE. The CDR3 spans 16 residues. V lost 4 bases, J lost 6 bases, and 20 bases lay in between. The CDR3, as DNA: TGTGCCAGCAGCCCAGATGGAGGGGGGTTCCGCAATGAGCAGTTCTTC. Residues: CASSPDGGGFRNEQFF.

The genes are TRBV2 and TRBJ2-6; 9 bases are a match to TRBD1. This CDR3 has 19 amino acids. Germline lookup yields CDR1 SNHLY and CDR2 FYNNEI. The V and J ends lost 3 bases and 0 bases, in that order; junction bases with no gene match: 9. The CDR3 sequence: CASSDPGQGADSGANVLTF. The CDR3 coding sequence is TGTGCCAGCAGTGACCCGGGACAGGGAGCAGACTCTGGGGCCAACGTCCTGACTTTC.

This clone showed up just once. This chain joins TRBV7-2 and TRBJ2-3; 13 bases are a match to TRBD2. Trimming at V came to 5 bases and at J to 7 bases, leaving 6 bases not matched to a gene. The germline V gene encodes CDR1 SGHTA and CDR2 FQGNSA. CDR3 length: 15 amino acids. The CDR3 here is CASSLLTSGGHTQYF. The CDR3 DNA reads TGTGCCAGCAGCCTCCTGACTAGCGGGGGGCATACGCAGTATTTT. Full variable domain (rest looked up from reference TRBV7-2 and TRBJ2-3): GAGVSQSPSNKVTEKGKDVELRCDPISGHTALYWYRQSLGQGLEFLIYFQGNSAPDKSGLPSDRFSAERTGGSVSTLTIQRTQQEDSAVYLCASSLLTSGGHTQYFGPGTRLTVL.

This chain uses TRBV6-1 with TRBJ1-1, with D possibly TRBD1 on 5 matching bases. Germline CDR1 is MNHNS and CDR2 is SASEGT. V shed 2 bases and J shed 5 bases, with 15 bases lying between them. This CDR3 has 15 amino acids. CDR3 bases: TGTGCCAGCAGTGAATGGAGTCAGGGTGAGACTGAAGCTTTCTTT. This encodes CASSEWSQGETEAFF.

CDR3 DNA: TGTGCCAGCAGTCACTCAGGGATCCCTGGAAACACCATATATTTT. It specifies CASSHSGIPGNTIYF. This rearrangement joins TRBV28 to TRBJ1-3; a weak D match, TRBD1 (5 bases). The CDR3 is 15 amino acids. V was shortened by 5 bases and J by 2 bases, with 13 bases between the two germline ends. Germline V gene data show CDR1 as MDHEN and CDR2 as SYDVKM.

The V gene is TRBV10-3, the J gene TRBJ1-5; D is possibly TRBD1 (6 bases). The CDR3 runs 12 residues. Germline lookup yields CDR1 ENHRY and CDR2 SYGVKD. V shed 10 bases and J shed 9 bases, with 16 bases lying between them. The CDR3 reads CATGQSGGPQHF. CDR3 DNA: TGTGCCACTGGACAGTCGGGAGGGCCCCAGCATTTT.